What follows is one TCR beta chain and its context. Its target is unknown. Trimming shortened V by 1 base and J by 6 bases, and 7 bases separated the two germline ends. The length of the CDR3 is 13 residues. Germline values: CDR1 SEHNR, CDR2 FQNEAQ (reference sequence). The source of the sample is a study of graft-versus-host responses after intestinal transplantation. TCRdb keeps only in-frame clones here, not all; method: immunoSEQ multiplex PCR. The table records more than 95,000 clones, 75% to 95% of them present only once. Findings and caveats of the study: Within the allografts of patients who had graft-donor T cell macrochimerism, graft-versus-host to host-versus-graft clonal ratios were high.

This sequence was found in a human donor who received an intestinal transplant. The chain has TRBV7-9 and TRBJ2-1; maybe TRBD2 (6 bases). The sample here was unstimulated CD4+ T cells sorted from spleen or lymph node cells, taken before intestinal transplant. In DNA, the CDR3 is TGTGCCAGCAGCTTAGACGGGGGCAATGAGCAGTTCTTC. This translates into CASSLDGGNEQFF.